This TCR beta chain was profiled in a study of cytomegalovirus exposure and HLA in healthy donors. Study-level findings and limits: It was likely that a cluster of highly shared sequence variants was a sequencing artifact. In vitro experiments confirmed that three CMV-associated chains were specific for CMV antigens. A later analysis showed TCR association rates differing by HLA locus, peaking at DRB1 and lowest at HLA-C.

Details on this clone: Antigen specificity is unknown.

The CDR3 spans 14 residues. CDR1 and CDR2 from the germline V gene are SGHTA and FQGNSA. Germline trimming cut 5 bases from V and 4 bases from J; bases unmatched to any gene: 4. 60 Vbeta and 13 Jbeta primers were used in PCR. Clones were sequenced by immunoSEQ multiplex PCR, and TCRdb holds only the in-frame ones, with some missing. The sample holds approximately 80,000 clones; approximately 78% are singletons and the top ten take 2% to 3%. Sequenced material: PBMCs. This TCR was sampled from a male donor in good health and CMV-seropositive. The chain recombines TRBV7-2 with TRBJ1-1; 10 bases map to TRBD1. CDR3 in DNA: TGTGCCAGCAGCCCCTGGACAGGGGGCACTGAAGCTTTCTTT. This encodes CASSPWTGGTEAFF.